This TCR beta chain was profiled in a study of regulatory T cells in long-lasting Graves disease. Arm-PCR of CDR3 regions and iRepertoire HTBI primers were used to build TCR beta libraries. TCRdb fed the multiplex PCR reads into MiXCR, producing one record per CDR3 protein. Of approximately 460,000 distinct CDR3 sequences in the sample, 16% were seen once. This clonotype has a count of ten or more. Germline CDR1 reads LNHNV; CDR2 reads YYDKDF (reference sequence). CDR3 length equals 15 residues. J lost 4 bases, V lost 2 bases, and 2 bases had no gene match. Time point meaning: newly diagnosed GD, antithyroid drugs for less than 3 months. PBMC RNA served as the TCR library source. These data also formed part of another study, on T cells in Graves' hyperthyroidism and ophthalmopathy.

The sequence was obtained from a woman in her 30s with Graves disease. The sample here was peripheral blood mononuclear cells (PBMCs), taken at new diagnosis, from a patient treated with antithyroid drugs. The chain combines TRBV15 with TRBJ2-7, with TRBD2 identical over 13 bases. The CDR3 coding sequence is TGTGCCACCAGCAGAACGGGACTAGCGGGATACGAGCAGTACTTC. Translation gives CATSRTGLAGYEQYF.